The source of this T cell receptor (beta chain) is a study of CD8+ T cells in alopecia areata. The germline V gene encodes CDR1 SGHRS and CDR2 YFSETQ. This CDR3 is built from 14 residues. Deletions cut 4 bases from V and 5 bases from J, with 15 bases between. Following extraction, RNA underwent reverse transcription to cDNA, which served as the sequencing template. Sequenced by immunoSEQ multiplex PCR; TCRdb stores in-frame clones only, minus some. The sample consists of roughly 250,000 clones, 67% of them appearing once. Alopecia areata patients had lesional scalp punch biopsies and peripheral blood taken from them.

The sample here was CD4+ T cells sorted from blood, taken at week 0. The sequence was collected from a human donor with alopecia areata. V and J are TRBV5-1 and TRBJ2-5, with a possible D match to TRBD1 (6 bases). DNA of the CDR3: TGCGCCAGCAGCCCAGGACAGTTCCGGGAGACCCAGTACTTC. This translates into CASSPGQFRETQYF. Using reference TRBV5-1 and TRBJ2-5 for the parts outside the CDR3, the full variable domain is KAGVTQTPRYLIKTRGQQVTLSCSPISGHRSVSWYQQTPGQGLQFLFEYFSETQRNKGNFPGRFSGRQFSNSRSEMNVSTLELGDSALYLCASSPGQFRETQYFGPGTRLLVL.